These 5 T cell receptor beta chains originate from one sample sequenced in a study of cytomegalovirus exposure and HLA in healthy donors. 60 Vbeta and 13 Jbeta primers were used in PCR. Assay used: immunoSEQ multiplex PCR; TCRdb lists only in-frame clones, some missing. The table shows over 200,000 clones, with 60% to 80% occurring only once. The sample was PBMCs. The receptors here all came from a male donor in good health and CMV-seronegative.

This clone was seen only a few times. The chain combines TRBV28 with TRBJ2-1, with TRBD1 identical over 9 bases. The CDR3 extends over 16 amino acids. The germline gives CDR1 MDHEN, CDR2 SYDVKM. After removal of 4 bases from V and 6 bases from J, the junction contained 10 bases not matched to a gene. The CDR3 reads CASSSIDRGEVNEQFF. The CDR3, as DNA: TGTGCCAGCAGTTCGATAGACAGGGGGGAAGTCAATGAGCAGTTCTTC. Together with reference TRBV28 and TRBJ2-1, the CDR3 gives the full variable domain: DVKVTQSSRYLVKRTGEKVFLECVQDMDHENMFWYRQDPGLGLRLIYFSYDVKMKEKGDIPEGYSVSREKKERFSLILESASTNQTSMYLCASSSIDRGEVNEQFFGPGTRLTVL.

The V and J genes are TRBV2 and TRBJ2-2; TRBD2 aligns across 12 bases. The CDR3 runs to 15 residues. V dropped 7 bases and J dropped 7; count of bases not matched to a gene: 7. Germline CDR1 SNHLY, CDR2 FYNNEI. CDR3 region: CASMGASGRDGELFF. CDR3 coding DNA: TGTGCCAGCATGGGGGCTAGCGGGAGGGACGGGGAGCTGTTTTTT.

The J gene is TRBJ2-5, the V gene TRBV11-1; no clear D. Germline CDR1 and CDR2: SGHAT and FQDESV (reference sequence). Trimming stripped 5 bases from V and 3 bases from J, with 7 bases between. This CDR3 has 12 residues. The CDR3 loop reads CASSPPEETQYF. The CDR3 DNA is TGTGCCAGCAGCCCCCCGGAAGAGACCCAGTACTTC.

The chain couples TRBV28 to TRBJ2-1, with 8 bases identical to TRBD2. The V gene end was trimmed by 5 bases and the J gene end by 10 bases; junction bases not matched to a gene: 10. The CDR3 runs to 14 residues. Germline lookup yields CDR1 MDHEN and CDR2 SYDVKM. In nucleotides, the CDR3 is TGTGCCAGCAGTCAATCGGGGGGGAAGTGGGAGCAGTTCTTC. It specifies CASSQSGGKWEQFF.

The chain recombines TRBV5-5 with TRBJ1-6; the D gene is possibly TRBD1 (6 bases). Germline CDR1 and CDR2: SGHKS and YYEKEE (reference sequence). V shed 4 bases and J shed 0 bases, with 14 bases lying between them. The CDR3 extends over 17 amino acids. The DNA of the CDR3 is TGTGCCAGCAGCGGGAGACAGGTCCCCTCCTATAATTCACCCCTCCACTTT. It is translated as CASSGRQVPSYNSPLHF. Supplemented by reference TRBV5-5 and TRBJ1-6, the full variable domain reads DAGVTQSPTHLIKTRGQQVTLRCSPISGHKSVSWYQQVLGQGPQFIFQYYEKEERGRGNFPDRFSARQFPNYSSELNVNALLLGDSALYLCASSGRQVPSYNSPLHFGNGTRLTVT.